This T cell receptor (beta chain) was recorded in a study of blood T cells in healthy people across ages. Overall study: About one barcoded TCR beta cDNA was captured per two T cells. Points from the study as a whole: Diversity figures based on one million T cells were deemed too low.

The CDR3 has 12 amino acids. Germline V gene lookup returns CDR1 SGHTA and CDR2 FQGNSA. Trimming took 5 bases from V and 7 from J; bases not matched to a gene: 4. With regard to this clonotype: Its antigen remains unidentified.

PCR was performed a second time for about 7 to 11 cycles using a sample-barcoded 5' primer and a J-beta primer mix. TCRdb ran MiXCR on the 5' RACE reads and lists one entry per CDR3 protein. Of roughly 720,000 distinct CDR3 sequences in the sample, 40% to 65% are singletons; the top ten hold 41%. This TCR derives from a man at least 80 years old in good health. This chain connects TRBV7-2 to TRBJ1-2, with TRBD1 matching 7 bases. Sequences were obtained from blood. In DNA form, the CDR3 reads TGTGCCAGCAGCCGACAGGGCTCTGGCTACACCTTC. This sequence encodes CASSRQGSGYTF.